This TCR beta chain was identified during a study of cytomegalovirus exposure and HLA in healthy donors. Samples came from healthy bone marrow donors. Germline CDR1 and CDR2: LNHDA and SQIVND (reference sequence). V was cut by 6 bases and J by 7 bases, with 13 bases left in between. This CDR3 region has 13 residues. A multiplex PCR was run with 60 Vbeta primers and 13 Jbeta primers. Sequencing was performed with immunoSEQ multiplex PCR; in TCRdb, only in-frame clones are kept and a portion is missing. Among around 200,000 clones, about 80% were seen once, and the ten largest hold roughly 10%. This TCR derives from a woman aged 50 to 65 in good health and CMV-seropositive. The chain has TRBV19 and TRBJ2-1; TRBD1 is a possible D gene (6 bases). The specimen sequenced was PBMCs. The CDR3 sequence: CASSRGVGNEQFF. DNA for the CDR3: TGTGCCAGTAGCAGGGGCGTTGGGAATGAGCAGTTCTTC.